This T cell receptor beta chain was recorded in a study of T-cell memory formation after mild COVID-19. CDR1 and CDR2 from the germline V gene are SGHTA and FQGNSA. With 5 bases removed from V and 1 base from J, the gap between germline ends came to 14 bases. The CDR3 has 15 residues. Amplification by 5'RACE using constant-segment primers produced TCR alpha and TCR beta cDNA libraries that carried sample barcodes and UMIs. TCRdb analysed the 5' RACE reads with MiXCR anew, one entry per CDR3 protein. The sample holds roughly 200,000 distinct CDR3 sequences, roughly 16% seen once. The specimen was PBMCs or a T cell subset sorted from them (not recorded which). This chain links TRBV7-2 with TRBJ1-1, with TRBD1 as a possible D gene (6 bases). This TCR was sampled from an adult woman who had mild COVID-19 (a few samples of this study predate the infection). Cell type and time point are not known. CDR3: CASSGMGGPNTEAFF. DNA for the CDR3: TGTGCCAGCAGCGGTATGGGGGGGCCGAACACTGAAGCTTTCTTT.